This is a list of T cell receptor beta chains from one sample in a study of T cells after yellow fever vaccination. One entry per CDR3 protein, called by TCRdb with MiXCR from the 5' RACE reads. Among about 360,000 distinct CDR3 sequences listed, 6.2% were seen once. Here the sequenced sample was PBMCs, taken 5 days after the yellow fever booster vaccination. Receptor source: a man aged 25 to 40 who received the YFV17D yellow fever vaccine. CDR3s include the opening cysteine and the closing phenylalanine or tryptophan. The D gene is left open where the match is weak. The size field is filled for only some rows; it gives once, few, many or a size class.

cdr3_length d_call clone_size j_call v_call cdr3_aa
14 TRBD2 - TRBJ2-3 TRBV20-1 CSQTSGSGTDTQYF
13 - - TRBJ2-2 TRBV28 CASTAVNTGELFF
15 TRBD1 few TRBJ2-7 TRBV4-1 CASSQQTGALYEQYF
15 TRBD1 few TRBJ2-2 TRBV7-9 CASSPRTGYTGELFF
18 TRBD2 few TRBJ2-5 TRBV2 CASSPGTSGRVGEETQYF
15 - many TRBJ1-3 TRBV5-1 CASSQGRYSGNTIYF
14 - - TRBJ2-1 TRBV18 CASSPSKGTVEQFF
13 - many TRBJ2-1 TRBV11-3 CASSHRSYNEQFF
14 - few TRBJ2-7 TRBV11-2 CASSLDLGTYEQYF
14 TRBD1 few TRBJ1-2 TRBV14 CASSQVVTGIGYTF
11 - many TRBJ2-1 TRBV6-5 CASSTGAREFF
13 - many TRBJ2-7 TRBV6-5 CASSSGNSYEQYF
16 - many TRBJ1-3 TRBV5-1 CASSSQEGSSGNTIYF